A single sample is the source of the 2 T cell receptor beta chains below, sequenced in a study of PD-L1 blockade in urothelial cancer. TCRdb keeps only in-frame clones here, not all; method: immunoSEQ multiplex PCR. The sample contains some 52,000 clones, about 68% of which appear only once. Time point given: pretreatment peripheral blood. The sequences come from PBMCs, collected around atezolizumab (anti-PD-L1) treatment. These receptors originate from a man between 70 and 80 years old with urothelial cancer.

The chain recombines TRBV4-1 with TRBJ1-1; D is unclear. CDR1 and CDR2 (germline): MGHRA, YSYEKL. Trimming cost V 1 base and J 1 base, with 19 bases left between them. There are 18 residues in the CDR3. The CDR3 sequence is CASSQVEFFGPSNTEAFF. The CDR3 DNA is TGCGCCAGCAGCCAAGTTGAATTCTTCGGTCCCTCGAACACTGAAGCTTTCTTT.

The table lists this clone with a few counts. The chain joins TRBV13 to TRBJ2-7, with 8 bases lining up with TRBD2. Trimming took 1 base from V and 1 from J; bases not matched to a gene: 6. The CDR3 runs 16 residues. Per germline, CDR1 PRHDT and CDR2 FYEKMQ (reference sequence). CDR3 in DNA: TGTGCCAGCAGCTTAGTTTCTAGCGGGCATTCCTACGAGCAGTACTTC. Its translation is CASSLVSSGHSYEQYF.